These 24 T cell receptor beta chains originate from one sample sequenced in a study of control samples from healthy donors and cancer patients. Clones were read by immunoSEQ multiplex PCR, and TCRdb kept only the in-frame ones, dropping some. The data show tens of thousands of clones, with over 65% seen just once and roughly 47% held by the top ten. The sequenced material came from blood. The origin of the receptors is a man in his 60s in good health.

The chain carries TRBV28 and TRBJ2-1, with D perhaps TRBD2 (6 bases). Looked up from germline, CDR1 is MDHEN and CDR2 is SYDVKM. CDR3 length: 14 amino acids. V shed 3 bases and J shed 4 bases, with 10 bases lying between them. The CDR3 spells CASSLAGRYNEQFF. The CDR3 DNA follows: TGTGCCAGCAGTTTGGCCGGGAGATACAATGAGCAGTTCTTC.

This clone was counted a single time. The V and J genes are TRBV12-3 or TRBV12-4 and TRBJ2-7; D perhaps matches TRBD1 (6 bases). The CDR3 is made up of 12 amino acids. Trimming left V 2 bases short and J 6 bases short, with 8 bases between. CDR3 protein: CASSLSRGEQYF. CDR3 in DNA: TGTGCCAGCAGTTTAAGCAGGGGCGAGCAGTACTTC.

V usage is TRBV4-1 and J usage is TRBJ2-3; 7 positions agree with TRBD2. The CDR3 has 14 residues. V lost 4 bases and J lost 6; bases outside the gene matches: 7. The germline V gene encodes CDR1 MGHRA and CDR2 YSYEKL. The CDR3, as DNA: TGCGCCAGCAGCCTCGGGGGGATGCTGGATACGCAGTATTTT. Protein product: CASSLGGMLDTQYF.

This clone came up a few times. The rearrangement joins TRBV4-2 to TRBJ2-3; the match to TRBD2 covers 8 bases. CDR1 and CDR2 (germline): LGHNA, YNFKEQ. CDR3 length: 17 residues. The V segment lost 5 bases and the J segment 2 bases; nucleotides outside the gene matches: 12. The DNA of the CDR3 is TGTGCCAGCAGCTCCGGGGGTAGCGGGGTAGTCACAGATACGCAGTATTTT. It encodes CASSSGGSGVVTDTQYF.

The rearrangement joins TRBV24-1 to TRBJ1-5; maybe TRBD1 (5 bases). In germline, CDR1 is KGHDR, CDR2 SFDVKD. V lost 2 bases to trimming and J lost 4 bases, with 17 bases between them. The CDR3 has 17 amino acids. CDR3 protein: CATSDSSRGGANQPQHF. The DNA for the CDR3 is TGTGCCACCAGTGATTCATCCCGAGGTGGGGCTAATCAGCCCCAGCATTTT.

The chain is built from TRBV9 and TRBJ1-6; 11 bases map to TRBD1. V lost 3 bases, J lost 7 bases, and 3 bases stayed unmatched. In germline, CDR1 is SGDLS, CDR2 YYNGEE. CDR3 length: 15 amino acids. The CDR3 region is CASSEGTGGNSPLHF. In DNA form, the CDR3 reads TGTGCCAGCAGCGAGGGGACAGGGGGGAATTCACCCCTCCACTTT.

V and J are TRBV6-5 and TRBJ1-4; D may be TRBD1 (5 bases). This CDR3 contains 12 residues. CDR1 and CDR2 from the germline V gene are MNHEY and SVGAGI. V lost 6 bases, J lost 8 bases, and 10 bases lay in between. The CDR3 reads CASRTGGEKLFF. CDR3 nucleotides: TGTGCCAGCAGAACGGGGGGGGAAAAACTGTTTTTT.

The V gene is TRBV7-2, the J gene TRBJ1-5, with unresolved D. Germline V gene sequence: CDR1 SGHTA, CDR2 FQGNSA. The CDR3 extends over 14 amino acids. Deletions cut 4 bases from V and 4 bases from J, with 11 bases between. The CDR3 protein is CASSSRTGNQPQHF. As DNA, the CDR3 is TGTGCCAGCAGCTCCCGGACGGGAAATCAGCCCCAGCATTTT. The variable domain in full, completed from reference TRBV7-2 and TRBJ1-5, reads GAGVSQSPSNKVTEKGKDVELRCDPISGHTALYWYRQSLGQGLEFLIYFQGNSAPDKSGLPSDRFSAERTGGSVSTLTIQRTQQEDSAVYLCASSSRTGNQPQHFGDGTRLSIL.

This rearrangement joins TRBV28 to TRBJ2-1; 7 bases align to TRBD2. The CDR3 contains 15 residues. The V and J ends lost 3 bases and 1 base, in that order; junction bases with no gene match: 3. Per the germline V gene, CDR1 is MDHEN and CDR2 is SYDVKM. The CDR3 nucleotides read TGTGCCAGCAGTTTTACTAGCGAGTCCTACAATGAGCAGTTCTTC. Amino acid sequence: CASSFTSESYNEQFF.

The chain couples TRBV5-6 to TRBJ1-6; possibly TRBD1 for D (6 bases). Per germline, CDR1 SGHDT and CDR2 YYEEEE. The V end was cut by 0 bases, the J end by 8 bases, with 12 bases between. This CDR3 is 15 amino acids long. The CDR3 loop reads CASSLGGGADSPLHF. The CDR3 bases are TGTGCCAGCAGCTTGGGCGGGGGCGCTGATTCACCCCTCCACTTT.

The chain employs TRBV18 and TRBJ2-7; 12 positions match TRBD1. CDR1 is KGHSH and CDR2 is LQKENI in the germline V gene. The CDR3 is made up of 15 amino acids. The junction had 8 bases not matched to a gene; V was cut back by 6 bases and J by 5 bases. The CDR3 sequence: CASSRAGTGGDEQYF. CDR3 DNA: TGTGCCAGCTCCCGCGCCGGGACAGGGGGCGACGAGCAGTACTTC. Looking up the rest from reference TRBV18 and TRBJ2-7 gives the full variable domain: NAGVMQNPRHLVRRRGQEARLRCSPMKGHSHVYWYRQLPEEGLKFMVYLQKENIIDESGMPKERFSAEFPKEGPSILRIQQVVRGDSAAYFCASSRAGTGGDEQYFGPGTRLTVT.

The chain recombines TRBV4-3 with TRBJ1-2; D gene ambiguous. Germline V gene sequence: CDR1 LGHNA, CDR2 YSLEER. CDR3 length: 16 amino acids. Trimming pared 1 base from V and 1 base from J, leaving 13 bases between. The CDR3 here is CASSQGGSSVNYGYTF. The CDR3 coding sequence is TGCGCCAGCAGCCAAGGTGGCTCGTCCGTTAACTATGGCTACACCTTC.

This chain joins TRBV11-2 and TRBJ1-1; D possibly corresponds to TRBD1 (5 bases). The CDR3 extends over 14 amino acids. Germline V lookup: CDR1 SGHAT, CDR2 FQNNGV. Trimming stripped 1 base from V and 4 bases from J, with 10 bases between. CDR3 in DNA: TGTGCCAGCAGCTTAGGTGCGGGGCCCACTGAAGCTTTCTTT. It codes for CASSLGAGPTEAFF.

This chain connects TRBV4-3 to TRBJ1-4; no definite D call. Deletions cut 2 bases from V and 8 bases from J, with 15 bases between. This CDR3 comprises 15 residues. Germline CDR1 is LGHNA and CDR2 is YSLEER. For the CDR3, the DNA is TGCGCCAGCAGCCAAAAAGGCTATGCCGAGGAAAAACTGTTTTTT. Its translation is CASSQKGYAEEKLFF.

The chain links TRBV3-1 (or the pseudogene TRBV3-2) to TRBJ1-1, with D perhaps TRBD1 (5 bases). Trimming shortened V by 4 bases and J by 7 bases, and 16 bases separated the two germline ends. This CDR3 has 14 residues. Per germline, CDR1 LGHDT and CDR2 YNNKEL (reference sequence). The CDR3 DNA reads TGTGCCAGCAGCCGCGACGGGGCGCGGGGTGAAGCTTTCTTT. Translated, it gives CASSRDGARGEAFF.

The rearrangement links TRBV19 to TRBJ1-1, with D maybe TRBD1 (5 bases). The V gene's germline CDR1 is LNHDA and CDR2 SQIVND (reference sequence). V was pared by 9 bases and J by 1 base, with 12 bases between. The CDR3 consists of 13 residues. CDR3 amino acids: CASHGGGNTEAFF. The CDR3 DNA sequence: TGTGCCAGCCATGGGGGGGGGAACACTGAAGCTTTCTTT.

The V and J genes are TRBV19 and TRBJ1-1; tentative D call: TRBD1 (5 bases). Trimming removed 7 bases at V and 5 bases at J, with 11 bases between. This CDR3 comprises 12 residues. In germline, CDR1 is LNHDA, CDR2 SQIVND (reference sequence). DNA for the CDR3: TGTGCCAGTACCATGGGGGGGACTGAAGCTTTCTTT. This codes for CASTMGGTEAFF.

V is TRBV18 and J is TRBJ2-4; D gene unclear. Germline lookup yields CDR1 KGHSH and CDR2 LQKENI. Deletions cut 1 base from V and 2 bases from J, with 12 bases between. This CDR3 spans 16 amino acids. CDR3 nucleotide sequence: TGTGCCAGCTCACCACTAGCCAGCGAGACCAAAAACATTCAGTACTTC. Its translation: CASSPLASETKNIQYF.

CDR3 region: CASSRQKQGAHSPLHF. CDR3 in DNA: TGTGCCAGCAGCCGCCAAAAACAGGGGGCGCATTCACCCCTCCACTTT. This chain links TRBV3-1 (or the pseudogene TRBV3-2) with TRBJ1-6, with TRBD1 identical over 9 bases. This CDR3 spans 16 amino acids. The germline CDR1 and CDR2 sequences are LGHDT and YNNKEL (reference sequence). V gave up 4 bases and J gave up 8 bases; unmatched junction bases: 9.

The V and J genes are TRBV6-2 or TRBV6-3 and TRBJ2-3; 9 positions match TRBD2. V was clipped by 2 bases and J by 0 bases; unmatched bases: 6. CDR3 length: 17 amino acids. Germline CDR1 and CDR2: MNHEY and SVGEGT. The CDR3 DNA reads TGTGCCAGCAGTTACCCGACTAGCGGTCCTAGCACAGATACGCAGTATTTT. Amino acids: CASSYPTSGPSTDTQYF.

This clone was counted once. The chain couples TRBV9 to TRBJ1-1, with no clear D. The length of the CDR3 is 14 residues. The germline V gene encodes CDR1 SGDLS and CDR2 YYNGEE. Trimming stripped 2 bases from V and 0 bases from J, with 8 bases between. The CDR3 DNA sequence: TGTGCCAGCAGCGTCGGGGATCTGAACACTGAAGCTTTCTTT. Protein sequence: CASSVGDLNTEAFF.

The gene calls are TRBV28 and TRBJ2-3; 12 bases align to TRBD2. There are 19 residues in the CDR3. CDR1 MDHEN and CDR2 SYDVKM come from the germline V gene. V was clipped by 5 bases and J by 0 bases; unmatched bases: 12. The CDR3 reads CASSGPGLAGGLSTDTQYF. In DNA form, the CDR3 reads TGTGCCAGCAGTGGACCGGGACTAGCGGGTGGGTTGAGCACAGATACGCAGTATTTT.

The CDR3 nucleotides are TGCAGCGTCGCCCGGGGGACAGGGGGCGGCCGCACTGAAGCTTTCTTT. As protein: CSVARGTGGGRTEAFF. This chain uses TRBV29-1 with TRBJ1-1; 12 bases map to TRBD1. J gave up 4 bases and V 6 bases, and 12 bases lay outside the gene matches. Germline values: CDR1 SQVTM, CDR2 ANQGSEA. This CDR3 spans 16 amino acids.

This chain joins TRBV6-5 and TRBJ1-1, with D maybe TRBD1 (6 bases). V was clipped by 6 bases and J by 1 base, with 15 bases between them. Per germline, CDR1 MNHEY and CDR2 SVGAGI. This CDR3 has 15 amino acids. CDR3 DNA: TGTGCCAGCAGCTTAACAGGGTCGGGGAACACTGAAGCTTTCTTT. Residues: CASSLTGSGNTEAFF.